This TCR beta chain comes out of a study of shared clonotypes between healthy human individuals. General study results and limits: Incompleteness in sorted-subset sequencing, despite large depth, was shown by rarefaction.

Replicate PCRs for sorted subsets used around 190 ng DNA; this equaled 25,000 to 35,000 T cell genomes. Only in-frame clones appear in the TCRdb table, and some are missing; sequencing was by immunoSEQ multiplex PCR. The table lists 2 million to 3 million clones, 80% to 95% of them singletons, with approximately 0.35% in the top ten. Trimming left V 3 bases short and J 0 bases short, with 12 bases between. The CDR3 has 15 amino acids. CDR1 and CDR2 (germline): SQVTM, ANQGSEA. CD45RA+ naive and CD45RA-negative memory subsets were separated from CD4+ cells. This clone was counted a single time. Its specificity is not known.

This TCR was sampled from a man between 18 and 29 years old in good health. Some clones in this sample may be carry-over from other donors' samples. The chain is built from TRBV29-1 and TRBJ2-1; D unclear. Input material: naive CD4+ T cells from PBMCs. Described subset: CD45RA+ positively selected. CDR3 residues: CSVDGSATSYNEQFF. CDR3 bases: TGCAGCGTTGACGGCTCTGCCACCTCCTACAATGAGCAGTTCTTC.